What follows describes a single TCR beta chain. This clone has a handful of counts. Its specific antigen is unknown. No base quality values were provided; no much bigger clone lies one nucleotide off. The same CDR3 also results from other DNA sequences found in this sample. The data stem from a study of shared clonotypes between healthy human individuals (dated by TCRdb to 2019 to 2021). Looking at the study overall: The cohort included three men and a couple of women between 18 and 49 years of age. For each donor, CD4 naive and CD4 memory were each given three plates, CD8 naive was given two plates, and CD8 memory was given one plate. To increase sequencing depth and limit assay-specific biases, TCR repertoire library preparation and sequencing were carried out by different laboratories using diverse techniques. To estimate repertoire size and how much clonotype sharing occurs between individuals, the study deeply sequenced the blood TCR repertoires of about five healthy adults. Per donor, leukapheresis produced somewhere between about 0.9 and 9.5 billion PBMCs. The paper's findings and limits, for the study overall: Because the study included only a small number of donors, the genetic and exposure-history diversity represented was limited. Incomplete sequencing was indicated by rarefaction of sorted-subset datasets, despite the large sequencing depth. Compared with non-shared clonotypes, clonotypes shared by all four sorted-subset donors had higher generation probabilities. Sampling was restricted to blood, and TCR repertoires in tissue are likely to differ from TCR repertoires in blood. Larger estimated clonotype richness was generally found for naive subsets than for memory subsets. Across a handful of donors, 5% to 6% of naive CD4, more than 3% of naive CD8, around 2.1% of memory CD4, and under 0.45% of memory CD8 clonotypes were shared. Based on pairwise subsampling, the degree of clonotype sharing among donors was expected to be affected by sequencing depth.

From its cysteine to its phenylalanine, the CDR3 spans 13 amino acids. CDR3 DNA only is kept here, 39 bases in frame from base 1. In the germline V gene, CDR1 corresponds to SQVTM and CDR2 to ANQGSEA. Germline trimming: 4 bases from V, 3 bases from J; junction bases outside gene matches: 5. For the CD8 naive samples, CD45RO-negative cells were positively selected for CCR7, yielding a CD45RA+CCR7+ population from which TemRA cells were excluded. The donors were healthy, HIV-negative adults with no recently reported acute infections or vaccinations. Every donor was a Caucasian adult residing in Nashville, Tennessee, USA. Blood was obtained by leukapheresis, after which PBMCs were separated by Ficoll-Histopaque density gradient centrifugation and cryopreserved in liquid nitrogen vapor phase. Analytical flow cytometry was used to check the purity and quantity of each magnetically sorted T cell population. Genomic DNA was isolated from each sorted fraction and quantified by UV absorbance on a Nanodrop 2000c.

Using the deep immunoSEQ assay, multiplex PCR amplified TCR CDR3 regions from genomic DNA. Genomic DNA extracted from each cell subset was distributed evenly over all wells of several immunoSEQ 96-well plates, and each plate served as one replicate. Each replicate PCR for sorted subsets received approximately 220 ng genomic DNA, equal to about 30,000 T cell genomes. Purified libraries were quantified with a Qubit 3.0 fluorometer, sized on a Bioanalyzer 2100, and re-quantified with the KAPA Library Quantification kit. Every immunoSEQ 96-well plate was sequenced on a dedicated single-read 150-cycle Illumina NextSeq 550 flow cell. Under the source paper's analysis protocol: Because only junctional sequences without quality scores were contained in the immunoSEQ output, filtering matching that applied to full-length reads could not be performed. Sequences were annotated with PyIR, a Python wrapper for IgBLAST v1.9, using IMGT germline references to assign V/J genes and CDR3. Reads with weak V/J assignments (E-value above 1e-6), missing CDR3, stop codons, out-of-frame junctions, or ambiguous translated residues were removed. V3J clonotypes were defined as sequences sharing the same inferred V gene, J gene, and CDR3 amino acid sequence. Percentage overlap between repertoires was computed as shared unique clonotypes divided by the size of the smaller repertoire. RTK rarefaction, the Chao1 estimator, and Recon v2.1 estimates of unobserved clonotypes were used to assess repertoire richness. OLGA was used to compute generation probabilities for all TCRbeta clonotypes that the gDNA method yielded from four donors. In TCRdb, the immuneACCESS table is reduced to in-frame sequences with V and J assigned. These tables do not hold every clone; where another copy was compared, an unresolved V gene accounts for under half, and the others remain unexplained. The V and J calls and clone size come from that table; D and trimming were worked out from the DNA. The sample table lists about 680,000 clones, under 95% of them with a count of one. The ten largest account for approximately 24% of the sample.

Material: naive CD8+ T cells sorted from blood. According to the study, the label for this sample's cell subset or site signals: CD45RA+CCR7+. The TCR sequence derives from a young man in good health. This sequence uses TRBV29-1 and TRBJ2-7; TRBD1 lines up with 8 middle nucleotides. The DNA is as follows: TGCAGCGTTGTTCAGGGGGCGAACTACGAGCAGTACTTC. It codes for CSVVQGANYEQYF.